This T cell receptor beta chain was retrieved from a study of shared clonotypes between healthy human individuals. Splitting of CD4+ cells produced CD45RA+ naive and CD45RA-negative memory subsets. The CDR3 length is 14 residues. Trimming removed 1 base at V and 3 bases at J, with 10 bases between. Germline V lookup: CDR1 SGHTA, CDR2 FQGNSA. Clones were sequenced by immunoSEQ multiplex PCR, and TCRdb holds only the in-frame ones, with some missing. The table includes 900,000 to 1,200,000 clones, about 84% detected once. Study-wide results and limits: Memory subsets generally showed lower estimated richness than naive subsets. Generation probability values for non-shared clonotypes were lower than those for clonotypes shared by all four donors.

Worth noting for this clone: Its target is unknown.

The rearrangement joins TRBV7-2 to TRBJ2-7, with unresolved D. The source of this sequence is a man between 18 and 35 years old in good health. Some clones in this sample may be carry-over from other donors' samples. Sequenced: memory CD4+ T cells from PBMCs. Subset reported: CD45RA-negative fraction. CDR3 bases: TGTGCCAGCAGCTTAGATTGGCAGGACTACGAGCAGTACTTC. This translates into CASSLDWQDYEQYF. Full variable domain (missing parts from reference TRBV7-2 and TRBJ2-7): GAGVSQSPSNKVTEKGKDVELRCDPISGHTALYWYRQSLGQGLEFLIYFQGNSAPDKSGLPSDRFSAERTGGSVSTLTIQRTQQEDSAVYLCASSLDWQDYEQYFGPGTRLTVT.